This T cell receptor (beta chain) originates from a study of T-cell reconstitution after alpha-beta-depleted transplantation in children. Findings of the study overall: As was reported, about two months after transplant, alpha-beta T cells came from several hundred expanded graft clones. Newly produced T cells mostly provided counts and TCRbeta diversity after one year, as hyperexpanded clones declined. Surviving recipient T cells and intrathymic progenitors accounted for some patients' high TCRbeta diversity at day 60.

V lost 4 bases to trimming and J lost 5 bases, with 15 bases between them. From germline, CDR1 is SGHRS and CDR2 YFSETQ. This CDR3 region has 14 residues. Points on this clonotype: Its antigen remains unidentified.

During its preparation, the TCRbeta library received unique molecular identifiers. TCRdb used MiXCR to reprocess the PCR reads, holding one entry per CDR3 protein. The sample lists around 700,000 distinct CDR3 sequences; 13% were seen once. The receptor was derived from a girl aged 2-9 years with congenital amegakaryocytic thrombocytopenia, due to receive a stem cell transplant. The sample was PBMCs, taken before TCRalphabeta/CD19-depleted stem cell transplant. The V call is TRBV5-1, the J call TRBJ1-1; D uncertain. CDR3 bases: TGCGCCAGCAGCCCTACCCTATACGGAACTGAAGCTTTCTTT. It specifies CASSPTLYGTEAFF.